Listed below are T cell receptor beta chains from one sample, sequenced in a study of blood T cell repertoires in COVID-19. Sequencing used immunoSEQ multiplex PCR; TCRdb keeps in-frame clones, though not all of them. The data contain about 89,000 clones, approximately 86% of them singletons. Sequencing was done on a sample of peripheral blood. These receptors were obtained from a male donor with acute or convalescent COVID-19. CDR3s include the opening cysteine and the closing phenylalanine or tryptophan. D genes are given only for firm matches. For some rows the clone size is stated as once, few or many, or as a class when expanded; others skip it.

size | J | D | V | CDR3 | DNA
- | TRBJ2-5 | TRBD2 | TRBV5-6 | CASTFNPLAPQETQYF | TGTGCCAGCACCTTTAATCCACTAGCGCCTCAAGAGACCCAGTACTTC
- | TRBJ2-5 | - | TRBV6-1 | CASSEGGWETQYF | TGTGCCAGCAGTGAAGGGGGCTGGGAGACCCAGTACTTC
- | TRBJ2-2 | - | TRBV5-1 | CASSRENTGELFF | TGCGCCAGCAGCCGGGAAAACACCGGGGAGCTGTTTTTT
few | TRBJ2-1 | TRBD2 | TRBV10-3 | CASNPGTSGSYNEQFF | TGTGCCAGCAATCCCGGGACTAGCGGGTCCTACAATGAGCAGTTCTTC
- | TRBJ2-1 | TRBD2 | TRBV6-5 | CASSTSGARVNEQFF | TGTGCCAGCAGTACTAGCGGGGCACGGGTCAATGAGCAGTTCTTC
few | TRBJ2-2 | - | TRBV24-1 | CATSDLGAKTTGELFF | TGTGCCACCAGTGATTTGGGTGCGAAAACCACCGGGGAGCTGTTTTTT
- | TRBJ1-2 | - | TRBV2 | CASSEGGGFYGYTF | TGTGCCAGCAGTGAGGGTGGGGGGTTCTATGGCTACACCTTC
- | TRBJ2-6 | TRBD1 | TRBV5-1 | CASSPRDRGRHSGANVLTF | TGCGCCAGCAGCCCCCGGGACAGGGGGCGACACTCTGGGGCCAACGTCCTGACTTTC
few | TRBJ1-3 | - | TRBV3-1/TRBV3-2 | CASTPTGISSGNTIYF | TGTGCCAGCACTCCGACGGGTATCAGCTCTGGAAACACCATATATTTT
few | TRBJ2-5 | TRBD1 | TRBV30 | CAWSASGTVQETQYF | TGTGCCTGGAGTGCATCCGGGACAGTACAAGAGACCCAGTACTTC
- | TRBJ2-5 | - | TRBV2 | CASSEVGQDQETQYF | TGTGCCAGCAGTGAAGTTGGCCAGGACCAAGAGACCCAGTACTTC
- | TRBJ2-5 | - | TRBV2 | CASGPGREETQYF | TGTGCCAGTGGGCCTGGCAGGGAAGAGACCCAGTACTTC
- | TRBJ2-5 | - | TRBV21-1 | CASSPRREIQETQYF | TGTGCCAGCAGTCCAAGGAGGGAGATCCAAGAGACCCAGTACTTC
once | TRBJ1-4 | - | TRBV2 | CASSELPRGVRNEKLFF | TGTGCCAGCAGTGAGTTGCCAAGGGGCGTGAGGAATGAAAAACTGTTTTTT
- | TRBJ2-5 | - | TRBV30 | CAWSVHSPTQETQYF | TGTGCCTGGAGTGTACACAGCCCGACCCAAGAGACCCAGTACTTC
- | TRBJ2-4 | - | TRBV5-8 | CASSGGRDRINIQYF | TGTGCCAGCTCGGGGGGTCGGGACAGGATCAACATTCAGTACTTC
- | TRBJ2-7 | - | TRBV5-6 | CASSETGYEQYF | TGTGCCAGCAGCGAAACAGGTTACGAGCAGTACTTC
- | TRBJ2-5 | - | TRBV6-2/TRBV6-3 | CASSFNRIGEEETQYF | TGTGCCAGCAGTTTCAATAGGATAGGGGAGGAAGAGACCCAGTACTTC
- | TRBJ1-2 | TRBD1 | TRBV6-1 | CASSAGRDRGNYGYTF | TGTGCCAGCAGTGCCGGACGGGACAGGGGGAATTATGGCTACACCTTC
- | TRBJ1-5 | TRBD1 | TRBV6-5 | CASSYSGTGKNQPQHF | TGTGCCAGCAGTTACTCCGGGACAGGAAAAAATCAGCCCCAGCATTTT
- | TRBJ1-5 | - | TRBV7-2 | CASSQGSNQPQHF | TGTGCCAGCAGTCAGGGGAGCAATCAGCCCCAGCATTTT
- | TRBJ2-7 | TRBD2 | TRBV5-5 | CASSLAGGFIYEQYF | TGTGCCAGCAGCTTGGCGGGGGGTTTCATTTACGAGCAGTACTTC
- | TRBJ1-3 | TRBD1 | TRBV6-1 | CASSEEPQGAYGNTIYF | TGTGCCAGCAGTGAAGAGCCACAGGGGGCTTATGGAAACACCATATATTTT
- | TRBJ1-2 | TRBD1 | TRBV16 | CASSQSRTGSGYTF | TGTGCCAGCAGCCAATCCAGGACAGGGTCTGGCTACACCTTC
- | TRBJ1-4 | - | TRBV5-1 | CASSSSSLFNEKLFF | TGCGCCAGCAGCTCGTCGTCCCTTTTTAATGAAAAACTGTTTTTT
- | TRBJ2-5 | - | TRBV14 | CASSPRPNPRGAETQYF | TGTGCCAGCAGCCCCCGACCCAACCCTAGGGGCGCGGAGACCCAGTACTTC
- | TRBJ2-2 | - | TRBV6-5 | CASSLSDWNTGELFF | TGTGCCAGCAGCCTCTCAGACTGGAACACCGGGGAGCTGTTTTTT
once | TRBJ2-1 | TRBD2 | TRBV28 | CASSSPGERGGLGEQFF | TGTGCCAGCAGTTCCCCCGGGGAGCGGGGGGGCCTCGGTGAGCAGTTCTTC
once | TRBJ1-2 | - | TRBV5-1 | CASSLVVGAEYGYTF | TGCGCCAGCAGCTTGGTAGTGGGGGCTGAATATGGCTACACCTTC
few | TRBJ2-1 | - | TRBV6-2/TRBV6-3 | CASSSNGGNEQFF | TGTGCCAGCAGTTCCAACGGGGGAAATGAGCAGTTCTTC
- | TRBJ1-2 | - | TRBV9 | CASSVGQQGHYGYTF | TGTGCCAGCAGCGTAGGGCAGCAGGGCCACTATGGCTACACCTTC
once | TRBJ2-1 | - | TRBV27 | CASSLNLVSEQFF | TGTGCCAGCAGTTTAAATCTCGTGAGTGAGCAGTTCTTC
- | TRBJ2-5 | - | TRBV9 | CASRTTRGETQYF | TGTGCCAGCAGGACAACCAGGGGAGAGACCCAGTACTTC
- | TRBJ2-1 | - | TRBV19 | CASSIEASREQFF | TGTGCCAGTAGTATAGAGGCTAGCAGAGAGCAGTTCTTC
- | TRBJ2-2 | TRBD2 | TRBV10-3 | CAISGASGGSNTGELFF | TGTGCCATCAGTGGTGCTAGCGGGGGCTCGAACACCGGGGAGCTGTTTTTT
- | TRBJ1-5 | TRBD1 | TRBV6-2/TRBV6-3 | CASSYQGASGNQPQHF | TGTGCCAGCAGTTACCAGGGGGCGAGTGGCAATCAGCCCCAGCATTTT
once | TRBJ1-5 | - | TRBV3-1/TRBV3-2 | CASSQQQGNQPQHF | TGTGCCAGCAGCCAACAACAGGGCAATCAGCCCCAGCATTTT
- | TRBJ2-1 | TRBD2 | TRBV2 | CASSEVGLKHYNEQFF | TGTGCCAGCAGTGAAGTGGGACTAAAACACTACAATGAGCAGTTCTTC
- | TRBJ2-7 | - | TRBV30 | CACSRDNSYEQYF | TGTGCCTGCTCCCGGGACAACTCCTACGAGCAGTACTTC
- | TRBJ2-1 | TRBD2 | TRBV6-5 | CASSRRTSGGGEQFF | TGTGCCAGCAGTAGGAGGACTAGCGGGGGGGGTGAGCAGTTCTTC
few | TRBJ1-1 | - | TRBV27 | CASSPQGSSNTEAFF | TGTGCCAGCAGCCCTCAGGGATCTTCGAACACTGAAGCTTTCTTT
- | TRBJ2-7 | TRBD2 | TRBV5-8 | CASSQGTSGISYEQYF | TGTGCCAGCAGCCAGGGGACTAGCGGGATTTCCTACGAGCAGTACTTC
- | TRBJ1-4 | - | TRBV5-8 | CASSPGTQPTNEKLFF | TGTGCCAGCAGCCCCGGGACACAACCAACTAATGAAAAACTGTTTTTT
- | TRBJ2-1 | TRBD1 | TRBV7-2 | CASSPGQVHNEQFF | TGTGCCAGCAGCCCAGGACAGGTACACAATGAGCAGTTCTTC
- | TRBJ1-6 | - | TRBV4-1 | CASSQPPVNSSPLHF | TGCGCCAGCAGCCAGCCACCGGTAAACTCTTCACCCCTCCACTTT
- | TRBJ1-1 | TRBD1 | TRBV19 | CASSRVGTGGHDTEAFF | TGTGCCAGTAGTAGAGTGGGGACAGGGGGCCATGACACTGAAGCTTTCTTT
- | TRBJ1-5 | TRBD1 | TRBV7-8 | CASSLRGQGRIISNQPQHF | TGTGCCAGCAGCTTAAGGGGACAGGGTCGGATTATAAGCAATCAGCCCCAGCATTTT
- | TRBJ1-2 | TRBD1 | TRBV5-1 | CASSSPSGQGAVGYGYTF | TGCGCCAGCAGCTCTCCATCCGGACAGGGGGCCGTGGGCTATGGCTACACCTTC
- | TRBJ1-1 | - | TRBV2 | CASSETRMNTEAFF | TGTGCCAGCAGTGAAACCAGAATGAACACTGAAGCTTTCTTT
- | TRBJ2-3 | - | TRBV11-2 | CASSSMGRRADTQYF | TGTGCCAGCAGCTCCATGGGGAGGCGCGCAGATACGCAGTATTTT
once | TRBJ2-7 | - | TRBV18 | CASSPREGHREGEQYF | TGTGCCAGCTCACCACGAGAGGGTCACAGGGAGGGCGAGCAGTACTTC
- | TRBJ2-3 | TRBD1 | TRBV14 | CASSQHGQGSTDTQYF | TGTGCCAGCAGCCAGCATGGACAGGGGAGCACAGATACGCAGTATTTT
- | TRBJ2-3 | - | TRBV7-9 | CASSPRTASTDTQYF | TGTGCCAGCAGCCCCCGGACAGCTAGCACAGATACGCAGTATTTT
- | TRBJ2-1 | - | TRBV2 | CASSLDSYNEQFF | TGTGCCAGCAGTTTGGACAGCTACAATGAGCAGTTCTTC